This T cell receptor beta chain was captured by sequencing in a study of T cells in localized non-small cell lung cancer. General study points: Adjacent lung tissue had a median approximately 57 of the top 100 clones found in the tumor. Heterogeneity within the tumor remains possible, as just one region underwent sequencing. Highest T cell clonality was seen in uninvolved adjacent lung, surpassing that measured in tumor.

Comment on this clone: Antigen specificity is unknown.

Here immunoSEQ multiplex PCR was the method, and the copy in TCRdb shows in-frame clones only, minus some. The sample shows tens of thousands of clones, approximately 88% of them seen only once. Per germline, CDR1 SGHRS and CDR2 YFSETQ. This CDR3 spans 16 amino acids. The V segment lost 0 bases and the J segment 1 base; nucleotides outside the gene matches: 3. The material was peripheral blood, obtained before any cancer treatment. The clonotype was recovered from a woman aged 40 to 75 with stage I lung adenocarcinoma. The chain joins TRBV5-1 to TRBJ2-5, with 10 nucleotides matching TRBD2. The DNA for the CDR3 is TGCGCCAGCAGCTTGGTATCTAGCGGGGGCCAAGAGACCCAGTACTTC. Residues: CASSLVSSGGQETQYF. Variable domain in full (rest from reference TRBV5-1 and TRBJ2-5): KAGVTQTPRYLIKTRGQQVTLSCSPISGHRSVSWYQQTPGQGLQFLFEYFSETQRNKGNFPGRFSGRQFSNSRSEMNVSTLELGDSALYLCASSLVSSGGQETQYFGPGTRLLVL.